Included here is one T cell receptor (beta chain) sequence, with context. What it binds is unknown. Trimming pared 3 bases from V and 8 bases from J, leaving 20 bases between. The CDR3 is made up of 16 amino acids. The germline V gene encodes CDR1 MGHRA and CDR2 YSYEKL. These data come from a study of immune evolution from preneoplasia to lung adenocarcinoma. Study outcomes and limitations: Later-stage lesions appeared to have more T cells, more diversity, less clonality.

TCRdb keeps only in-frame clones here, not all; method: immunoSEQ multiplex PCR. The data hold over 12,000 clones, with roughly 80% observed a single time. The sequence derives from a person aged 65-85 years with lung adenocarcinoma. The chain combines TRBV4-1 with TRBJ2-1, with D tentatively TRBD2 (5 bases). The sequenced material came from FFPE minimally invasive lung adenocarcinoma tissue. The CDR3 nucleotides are TGCGCCAGCAGCCATGATAGGTACCCTAGCTCCGATGAGCAGTTCTTC. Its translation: CASSHDRYPSSDEQFF.